This TCR beta chain was identified in a study of blood T cell repertoires in COVID-19. Study-wide context: COVID-19 samples from acute and convalescent phases originated in the United States, Italy and Spain. T cells, B-cell-depleted T cells, or PBMCs supplied cDNA or gDNA.

CDR1 LNHDA and CDR2 SQIVND come from the germline V gene (reference sequence). The CDR3 covers 15 residues. With 5 bases clipped from V and 7 bases from J, the junction kept 6 bases outside the gene matches. This clone has only one observation. Sequenced by immunoSEQ multiplex PCR; TCRdb stores in-frame clones only, minus some. Found here are 200,000 to 250,000 clones, more than 70% of them singletons; the top ten hold around 3.5%. The V and J genes are TRBV19 and TRBJ1-6; 9 bases fit TRBD1. This TCR derives from a woman older than 75 with acute or convalescent COVID-19. Sequencing was performed on peripheral blood. The CDR3 bases are TGTGCCAGTAGTGACATCGGACAGGGGAATTCACCCCTCCACTTT. This encodes CASSDIGQGNSPLHF. Based on the CDR3 plus reference TRBV19 and TRBJ1-6, the full variable domain is DGGITQSPKYLFRKEGQNVTLSCEQNLNHDAMYWYRQDPGQGLRLIYYSQIVNDFQKGDIAEGYSVSREKKESFPLTVTSAQKNPTAFYLCASSDIGQGNSPLHFGNGTRLTVT.